The next 2 T cell receptor beta chains were all read from a single sample in a study of Tregs in tolerant kidney transplant recipients. Mixed chimerism was transient after nonmyeloablative marrow transplants from related graft donors. Data came from immunoSEQ multiplex PCR; TCRdb stores just in-frame clones and leaves some out. The sample holds 20,000 to 25,000 clones; 81% are singletons and the top ten take roughly 23%. The specimen was CD8+ T cells from blood (PBMCs), collected 6 months after the transplant. The source is a human patient who received a combined kidney and bone marrow transplant. Some of these T cells may belong to the graft donor.

The chain employs TRBV11-2 and TRBJ2-3; tentatively, D is TRBD2 (6 bases). Germline assignment: CDR1 SGHAT and CDR2 FQNNGV. The CDR3 is 16 residues long. V dropped 3 bases and J dropped 0 bases, with 13 bases sitting between them. CDR3 region: CASSFLAGTSTDTQYF. The CDR3 region has the DNA TGTGCCAGCAGCTTTTTGGCGGGGACTAGCACAGATACGCAGTATTTT.

The V call is TRBV7-8, the J call TRBJ1-2; a weak D match, TRBD1 (6 bases). Trimming removed 5 bases at V and 8 bases at J, with 21 bases between. CDR1 SGHVS and CDR2 FQNEAQ come from the germline V gene. The CDR3 is made up of 15 amino acids. The CDR3 region is CASSASGTGGRGYTF. The DNA of the CDR3 is TGTGCCAGCAGCGCCTCCGGGACGGGGGGCCGGGGCTACACCTTC.